This TCR beta chain was captured in a study of OX40 agonist ivuxolimab in advanced cancers. About the research overall: The patients' treatment was ivuxolimab, an agonistic anti-OX40 (CD134) antibody. Eligibility rules accepted prior anti-PD-1, anti-PD-L1 or anti-CTLA-4 therapy, and approximately 40% had some. Patients were infused with ivuxolimab every 2 weeks at 0.01 to 10 mg/kg.

V lost 6 bases to trimming and J lost 4 bases, with 19 bases between them. This CDR3 spans 16 amino acids. CDR1 is MDHEN and CDR2 is SYDVKM in the germline V gene. The method was immunoSEQ multiplex PCR; TCRdb's version includes in-frame clones alone and lacks a portion of them. This table holds roughly 87,000 clones, approximately 91% found once. Here the sequenced sample was CD4+ or CD8+ T cells sorted from blood, taken in a trial of the OX40 agonist ivuxolimab. The J gene is TRBJ1-5, the V gene TRBV28; weak D call: TRBD1 (6 bases). This clonotype was obtained from an adult with an advanced solid tumor such as melanoma, head and neck, liver or kidney cancer. The CDR3 reads CASRTQTGGANQPQHF. DNA for the CDR3: TGTGCCAGCAGAACCCAAACGGGGGGGGCAAATCAGCCCCAGCATTTT.